The T cell receptor (beta chain) under discussion was sequenced for a study of shared clonotypes between healthy human individuals. Study findings and constraints: Non-shared clonotypes showed lower generation probabilities than clonotypes common to all four donors.

The table came from immunoSEQ multiplex PCR; TCRdb's copy has only in-frame clones and leaves some out. The profile shows over a million clones, around 97% of them singletons. Per germline, CDR1 MNHEY and CDR2 SVGAGI. Trimming removed 2 bases from V and 0 bases from J, with 11 bases in between. CDR3 length: 15 amino acids. Concerning this clone itself: What it binds is not known.

This clonotype originated in a man aged 25 to 40 in good health. Sequencing was done on a sample of naive CD4+ T cells sorted from blood. Documented subset: CD45RA+ positively selected. The rearrangement uses TRBV6-5 and TRBJ2-7, with TRBD2 as a possible D gene (5 bases). The CDR3 bases are TGTGCCAGCAGTTACCCGGGATTGAGCTCCTACGAGCAGTACTTC. It is translated as CASSYPGLSSYEQYF.